The next 2 T cell receptor beta chains were all read from a single sample in a study of T cells after yellow fever vaccination. TCRdb independently ran MiXCR on the 5' RACE reads; one entry per CDR3 protein. This sample carries about 320,000 distinct CDR3 sequences, approximately 4% of them seen once, and the ten largest clones take just under 20%. The sequenced sample was PBMCs, obtained 15 days after the yellow fever booster vaccination. The receptors here all came from a man aged 18 to 29 who received the YFV17D yellow fever vaccine.

This clonotype was counted ten times or more. The junction and the germline gene differ at one end; a read error may be behind it. This chain connects TRBV7-9 to TRBJ2-3; D unresolved. CDR1 is SEHNR, CDR2 FQNEAQ, per germline (reference sequence). The CDR3 loop spans 14 amino acids. The CDR3: CASSLSASTDTQYF. The CDR3 bases are TGCGCCAGCAGCTTGTCCGCCTCCACAGATACGCAGTATTTT.

The sample holds many counts of this clonotype. The chain employs TRBV5-6 and TRBJ1-2; TRBD1 matches at 7 bases. The CDR3 has 17 amino acids. Germline CDR1 reads SGHDT; CDR2 reads YYEEEE. V lost 2 bases, J lost 4 bases, and 14 bases stayed unmatched. Here the CDR3 reads CASSFGEGASAGYGYTF. In DNA form, the CDR3 reads TGTGCCAGCAGCTTCGGTGAGGGGGCGTCGGCTGGCTATGGCTACACCTTC.